A selection of T cell receptor beta chains follows, all from one sample in a study of blood T cell repertoires in COVID-19. Sequencing used immunoSEQ multiplex PCR; TCRdb keeps in-frame clones, though not all of them. The profile shows some 67,000 clones, just over 90% of them singletons. Sequenced: peripheral blood. The receptor set was obtained from a young woman with acute or convalescent COVID-19. Both conserved end residues are part of each CDR3. A D gene is named only where the DNA matches it firmly. Only part of the rows carry a size: once, few, many, or a class if the clone is expanded.

j_gene | d_gene | abundance | v_gene | CDR3aa | CDR3nt
TRBJ1-6 | TRBD1 | . | TRBV19 | CASSLAGTGYSPLHF | TGTGCCAGTAGCCTCGCCGGGACAGGCTATTCACCCCTCCACTTT
TRBJ2-6 | TRBD1 | . | TRBV9 | CASSVGTGSGANVLTF | TGTGCCAGCAGCGTAGGGACAGGGTCTGGGGCCAACGTCCTGACTTTC
TRBJ2-6 | TRBD1 | once | TRBV9 | CASSARDRGRGDTGANVLTF | TGTGCCAGCAGCGCGAGGGACAGGGGGCGCGGGGATACTGGGGCCAACGTCCTGACTTTC
TRBJ2-1 | . | . | TRBV4-1 | CASSHPPADSSYNEQFF | TGCGCCAGCAGCCACCCGCCGGCGGACAGCTCCTACAATGAGCAGTTCTTC
TRBJ2-7 | TRBD1 | . | TRBV5-1 | CASSSGQGRYEQYF | TGCGCCAGCAGCTCGGGACAGGGGCGCTACGAGCAGTACTTC
TRBJ1-5 | . | . | TRBV7-2 | CASSTDSRGNQPQHF | TGTGCCAGCAGCACCGACAGCCGAGGCAATCAGCCCCAGCATTTT
TRBJ1-4 | TRBD1 | . | TRBV29-1 | CSVLTGVGNEKLFF | TGCAGCGTTCTGACAGGGGTGGGGAATGAAAAACTGTTTTTT
TRBJ1-3 | TRBD1 | . | TRBV9 | CASSTRDRGAGGNTIYF | TGTGCCAGCAGCACCCGGGACAGGGGAGCAGGAGGAAACACCATATATTTT
TRBJ1-2 | . | . | TRBV9 | CASSVTQGHGYTF | TGTGCCAGCAGCGTAACACAGGGTCACGGCTACACCTTC
TRBJ2-7 | TRBD1 | . | TRBV10-1 | CASKADRDYEQYF | TGCGCCAGCAAGGCCGACAGGGACTACGAGCAGTACTTC
TRBJ1-5 | . | once | TRBV28 | CASKLGGISVSNQPQHF | TGTGCCAGCAAGTTAGGGGGAATATCGGTGAGCAATCAGCCCCAGCATTTT
TRBJ2-3 | TRBD2 | . | TRBV27 | CASSASFRLAVGEDTQYF | TGTGCCAGCAGTGCCTCATTCAGACTAGCGGTGGGGGAAGATACGCAGTATTTT